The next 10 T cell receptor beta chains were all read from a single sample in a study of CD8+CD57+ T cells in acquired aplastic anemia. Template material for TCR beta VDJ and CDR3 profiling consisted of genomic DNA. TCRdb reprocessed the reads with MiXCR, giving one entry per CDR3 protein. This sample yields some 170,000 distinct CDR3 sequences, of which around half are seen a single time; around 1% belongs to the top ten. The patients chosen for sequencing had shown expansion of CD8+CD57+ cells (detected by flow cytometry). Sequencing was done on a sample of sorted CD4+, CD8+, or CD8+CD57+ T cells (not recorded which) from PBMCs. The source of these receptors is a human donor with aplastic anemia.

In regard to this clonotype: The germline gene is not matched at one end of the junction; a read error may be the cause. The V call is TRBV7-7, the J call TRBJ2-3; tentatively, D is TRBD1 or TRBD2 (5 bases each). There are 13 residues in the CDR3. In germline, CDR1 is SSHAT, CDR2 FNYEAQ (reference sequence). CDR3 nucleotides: TGTGCTAGCAGGTTGGGGGGCACAGATACGCAGTATTTT. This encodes CASRLGGTDTQYF.

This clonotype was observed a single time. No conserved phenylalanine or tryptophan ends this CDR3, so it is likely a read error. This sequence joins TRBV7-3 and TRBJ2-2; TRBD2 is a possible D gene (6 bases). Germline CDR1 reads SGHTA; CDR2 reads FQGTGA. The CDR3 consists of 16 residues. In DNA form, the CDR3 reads TGTGCCAGCAGCCCCGGCAGGGCGGCGAACACCGGGGGGCTGTTTTCT. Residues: CASSPGRAANTGGLFS.

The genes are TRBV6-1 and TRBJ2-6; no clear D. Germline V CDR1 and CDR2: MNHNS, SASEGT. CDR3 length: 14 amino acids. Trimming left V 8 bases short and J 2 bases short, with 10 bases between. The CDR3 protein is CASSGNTGANVLTF. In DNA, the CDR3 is TGTGCCAGCTCCGGTAACACTGGGGCCAACGTCCTGACTTTC.

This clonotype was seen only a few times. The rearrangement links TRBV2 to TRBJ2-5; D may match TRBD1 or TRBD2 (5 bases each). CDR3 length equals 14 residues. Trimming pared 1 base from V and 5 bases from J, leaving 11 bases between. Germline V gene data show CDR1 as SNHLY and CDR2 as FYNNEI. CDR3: CASSEGIGEETQYF. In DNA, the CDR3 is TGTGCCAGCAGTGAAGGGATAGGGGAGGAGACCCAGTACTTC.

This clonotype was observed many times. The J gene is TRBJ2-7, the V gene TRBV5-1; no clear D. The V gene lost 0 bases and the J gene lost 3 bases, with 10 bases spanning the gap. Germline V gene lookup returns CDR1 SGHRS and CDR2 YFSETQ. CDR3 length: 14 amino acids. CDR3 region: CASSLGVSLYEQYF. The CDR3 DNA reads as TGCGCCAGCAGCTTGGGGGTCAGCCTCTACGAGCAGTACTTC.

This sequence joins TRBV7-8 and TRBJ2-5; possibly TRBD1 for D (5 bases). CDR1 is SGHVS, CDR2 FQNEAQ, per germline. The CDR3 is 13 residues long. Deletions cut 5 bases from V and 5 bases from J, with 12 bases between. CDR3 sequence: CASSDGQVETQYF. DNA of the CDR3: TGTGCCAGCAGCGACGGACAAGTGGAGACCCAGTACTTC.

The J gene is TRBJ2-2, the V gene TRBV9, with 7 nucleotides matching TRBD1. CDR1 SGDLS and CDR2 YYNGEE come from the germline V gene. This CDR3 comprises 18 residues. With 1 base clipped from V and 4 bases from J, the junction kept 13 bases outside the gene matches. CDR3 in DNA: TGTGCCAGCAGCGTAACCAGGGACAGCGCTGGTTTCACCGGGGAGCTGTTTTTT. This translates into CASSVTRDSAGFTGELFF. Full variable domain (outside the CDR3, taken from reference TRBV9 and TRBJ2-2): DSGVTQTPKHLITATGQRVTLRCSPRSGDLSVYWYQQSLDQGLQFLIQYYNGEERAKGNILERFSAQQFPDLHSELNLSSLELGDSALYFCASSVTRDSAGFTGELFFGEGSRLTVL.

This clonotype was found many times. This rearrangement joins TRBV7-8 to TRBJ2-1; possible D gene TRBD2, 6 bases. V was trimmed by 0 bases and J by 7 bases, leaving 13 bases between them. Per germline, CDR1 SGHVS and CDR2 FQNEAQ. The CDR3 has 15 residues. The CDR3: CASSLALRGTNEQFF. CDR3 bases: TGTGCCAGCAGCTTAGCACTGCGGGGCACGAATGAGCAGTTCTTC. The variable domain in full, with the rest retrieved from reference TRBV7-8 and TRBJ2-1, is GAGVSQSPRYKVAKRGQDVALRCDPISGHVSLFWYQQALGQGPEFLTYFQNEAQLDKSGLPSDRFFAERPEGSVSTLKIQRTQQEDSAVYLCASSLALRGTNEQFFGPGTRLTVL.

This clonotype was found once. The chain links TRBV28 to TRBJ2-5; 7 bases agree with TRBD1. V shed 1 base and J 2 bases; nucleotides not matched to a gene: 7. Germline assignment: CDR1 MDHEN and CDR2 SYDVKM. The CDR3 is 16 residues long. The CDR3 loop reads CASSLSPGQLQETQYF. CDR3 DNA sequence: TGTGCCAGCAGTTTATCGCCGGGACAGTTACAAGAGACCCAGTACTTC. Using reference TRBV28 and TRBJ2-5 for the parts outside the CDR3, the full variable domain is DVKVTQSSRYLVKRTGEKVFLECVQDMDHENMFWYRQDPGLGLRLIYFSYDVKMKEKGDIPEGYSVSREKKERFSLILESASTNQTSMYLCASSLSPGQLQETQYFGPGTRLLVL.

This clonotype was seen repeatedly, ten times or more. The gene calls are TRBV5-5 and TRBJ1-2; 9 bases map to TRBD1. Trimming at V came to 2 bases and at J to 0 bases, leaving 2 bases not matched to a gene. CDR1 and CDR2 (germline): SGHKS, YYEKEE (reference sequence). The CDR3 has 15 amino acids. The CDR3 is CASSFGTGPNYGYTF. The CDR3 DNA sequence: TGTGCCAGCAGCTTCGGGACAGGGCCTAACTATGGCTACACCTTC.